A selection of T cell receptor beta chains follows, all from one sample in a study of CD8 T cells in Susac syndrome. TCRdb itself ran the immunoSEQ multiplex PCR reads through MiXCR, one entry per CDR3 protein. Here the sample spans about 120,000 distinct CDR3 sequences, less than 95% being singletons. Specimen: CD4+ T cells from PBMCs. These receptor sequences come from a human donor in good health. The CDR3 runs from the conserved cysteine through the conserved F or W. The D gene is left open where the match is weak. Size values are once, few and many counts, or a class for expanded clones, and some rows have none.

NA	TRBV7-6	TRBJ2-3	NA	TGTGCCAGCAGCTTAGGGTGGGAGCGGAGCACAGATACGCAGTATTTT	CASSLGWERSTDTQYF
TRBD1	TRBV23-1	TRBJ2-5	NA	TGCGCCATCTTACAGGGGGGAGAGACCCAGTACTTC	CAILQGGETQYF
NA	TRBV29-1	TRBJ2-4	NA	TGCAGCGTTGGGGTTTGGGCAGGGAGGACCAAAAACATTCAGTACTTC	CSVGVWAGRTKNIQYF
NA	TRBV30	TRBJ1-1	NA	TGTGCCTGGAGCCCACGACGGAACACTGAAGCTTTCTTT	CAWSPRRNTEAFF
TRBD1	TRBV11-3	TRBJ2-7	NA	TGTGCCAGCAGCCTCGGGCAACAGGGGAGCGAGCAGTACTTC	CASSLGQQGSEQYF
NA	TRBV6-2/TRBV6-3	TRBJ2-2	NA	TGTGCCAGCAGAAATGATCAACGCACCGGGGAGCTGTTTTTT	CASRNDQRTGELFF
TRBD1	TRBV28	TRBJ2-3	once	TGTGCCAGCAGTCTTTGGACAGGGGGCACAGATACGCAGTATTTT	CASSLWTGGTDTQYF
NA	TRBV5-4	TRBJ1-5	NA	TGTGCCAGCAGCTTGGGGTATAGCAATCAGCCCCAGCATTTT	CASSLGYSNQPQHF
TRBD2	TRBV20-1	TRBJ2-7	NA	TGCAGTGCTATTATACTTAGCGGGAGGGCGACCTACGAGCAGTACTTC	CSAIILSGRATYEQYF
NA	TRBV4-3	TRBJ2-1	NA	TGCGCCAGCAGCCAAAGGGTAGAACCCCAGGCTGCTGACGAGCAGTTCTTC	CASSQRVEPQAADEQFF
NA	TRBV6-5	TRBJ2-1	NA	TGTGCCAGCAGTTACTCGATTCGCAAGGGGGCGGGAGTTCCCGGGGTCAATGAGCAGTTCTTC	CASSYSIRKGAGVPGVNEQFF
TRBD2	TRBV20-1	TRBJ2-1	NA	TGCAGTGCTAGAGATGATGGACTAGTCGTGTACAATGAGCAGTTCTTC	CSARDDGLVVYNEQFF
NA	TRBV11-3	TRBJ2-1	NA	TGTGCCAGCAGCTTAGGCGGCTCGAGCTCCTACAATGAGCAGTTCTTC	CASSLGGSSSYNEQFF
NA	TRBV3-1	TRBJ1-2	once	TGTGCCAGCAGCCAAGAAGTCGGAGGGAGAAACTATGGCTACACCTTC	CASSQEVGGRNYGYTF
TRBD2	TRBV28	TRBJ2-3	NA	TGTGCCAGCAGTTTGGGCGGGAGCCGGAATACGCAGTATTTT	CASSLGGSRNTQYF
NA	TRBV7-2	TRBJ1-5	NA	TGTGCCAGCAGCTCACAGAGGAATAGCAATCAGCCCCAGCATTTT	CASSSQRNSNQPQHF
TRBD1	TRBV29-1	TRBJ2-3	NA	TGCAGCGTCGTCTGGACAGGGGGCCGTCAAGATACGCAGTATTTT	CSVVWTGGRQDTQYF
NA	TRBV2	TRBJ2-1	NA	TGTGCCAGCAGCCTGCAGGGGGGTTTGTCATTCAATGAGCAGTTCTTC	CASSLQGGLSFNEQFF
TRBD1	TRBV7-2	TRBJ2-7	NA	TGTGCCAGCAGCTTAGGCGGACAGGGGAGGTACGAGCAGTACTTC	CASSLGGQGRYEQYF
NA	TRBV27	TRBJ1-5	NA	TGTGCCAGCAGTTTAAAGGGTGGCAATCAGCCCCAGCATTTT	CASSLKGGNQPQHF
TRBD2	TRBV10-2	TRBJ2-5	NA	TGCGCCAGCAGTGAACTAGCGGGAGCACACGAGACCCAGTACTTC	CASSELAGAHETQYF
TRBD2	TRBV5-1	TRBJ2-1	once	TGCGCCAGCAGCTTGGTAGCGGGAGGGCCCCGTGAGCAGTTCTTC	CASSLVAGGPREQFF
TRBD1	TRBV7-9	TRBJ2-1	NA	TGTGCCAGCAGCATAACCGGGACAGGATACAATGAGCAGTTCTTC	CASSITGTGYNEQFF
TRBD1	TRBV4-3	TRBJ1-6	NA	TGCGCCAGCAGCCAAGATCCGGGACAGACGTATTCACCCCTCCACTTT	CASSQDPGQTYSPLHF
TRBD2	TRBV6-1	TRBJ2-5	NA	TGTGCCAGCAGTCCACTAGCGGGAGCCGTAGAGACCCAGTACTTC	CASSPLAGAVETQYF
TRBD1	TRBV6-1	TRBJ2-7	NA	TGTGCCAGCAGTTTTTCAGGGGGAGACTACGAGCAGTACTTC	CASSFSGGDYEQYF
NA	TRBV3-1	TRBJ1-2	once	TGTGCCAGCAGCCAGCGGACAGTCTATGGCTACACCTTC	CASSQRTVYGYTF
TRBD2	TRBV7-6	TRBJ2-7	NA	TGTGCCAGCAGCTTCCGGTTAGCGGGACCTCTAGGGCAGTACTTC	CASSFRLAGPLGQYF
TRBD2	TRBV29-1	TRBJ2-1	NA	TGCAGCGTTGAGGGTAGCGGGAGCCCTGGCGAGCAGTTCTTC	CSVEGSGSPGEQFF
TRBD2	TRBV29-1	TRBJ2-1	NA	TGCAGCGTTGAGCGCGGGAGTTACAATGAGCAGTTCTTC	CSVERGSYNEQFF
TRBD2	TRBV29-1	TRBJ2-2	NA	TGCAGCGTGGGGAGGGACACCGGGGAGCTGTTTTTT	CSVGRDTGELFF
NA	TRBV29-1	TRBJ2-3	NA	TGCAGCGTCTACGGGAACCTCGATACGCAGTATTTT	CSVYGNLDTQYF
NA	TRBV12-3/TRBV12-4	TRBJ1-5	NA	TGTGCCAGCAGTAAGGGGCCAGGGGATGGAAGTCAGCCCCAGCATTTT	CASSKGPGDGSQPQHF
NA	TRBV9	TRBJ2-5	NA	TGTGCCAGCAGCGTAGGGAAGCCGAAAGAGACCCAGTACTTC	CASSVGKPKETQYF
NA	TRBV18	TRBJ1-1	NA	TGTGCCAGCTCACCACAAAGGGCGGAGGGGGAAGCTTTCTTT	CASSPQRAEGEAFF
NA	TRBV29-1	TRBJ1-2	NA	TGCAGCGCCGAGGCGGGCCGTTATGGCTACACCTTC	CSAEAGRYGYTF
NA	TRBV3-1	TRBJ2-1	NA	TGTGCCAGCAGCCAAGATTGGGGAACGGGAGCTTCCAAGCAGTTCTTC	CASSQDWGTGASKQFF
NA	TRBV18	TRBJ1-1	NA	TGTGCCAGCTCCAGGAACACCGGGGGCAGGTCTGAAGCTTTCTTT	CASSRNTGGRSEAFF
NA	TRBV30	TRBJ1-6	once	TGTGCCTGGAACCGACAGGATAATTCACCCCTCCACTTT	CAWNRQDNSPLHF
NA	TRBV27	TRBJ2-7	NA	TGTGCCAGCAGTCCCAGAGGTGGGGACCCGTCCTACGAGCAGTACTTC	CASSPRGGDPSYEQYF
NA	TRBV7-2	TRBJ2-7	NA	TGTGCCAGCAGCCGAGCTAGGTTGCTCTCCTACGAGCAGTACTTC	CASSRARLLSYEQYF
NA	TRBV9	TRBJ1-5	NA	TGTGCCAGCAGCCCCCACCCCAATCAGCCCCAGCATTTT	CASSPHPNQPQHF
NA	TRBV5-1	TRBJ2-3	NA	TGCGCCAGCAGCCCTGGAGGGGGGACTGGCGGGAGCACAGATACGCAGTATTTT	CASSPGGGTGGSTDTQYF
TRBD2	TRBV19	TRBJ2-1	NA	TGTGCCAGTGGTCTAGCGGGAGTAATAGATGAGCAGTTCTTC	CASGLAGVIDEQFF
TRBD2	TRBV14	TRBJ2-5	NA	TGTGCCAGCAGCCAAACGGGACGGGGGGGAGTGGAGACCCAGTACTTC	CASSQTGRGGVETQYF